This TCR beta chain was observed in a study of blood T cell repertoires in COVID-19. Per the original methods: Nucleated cell number was recorded as an estimate derived from reference gene primer amplification. Generated by immunoSEQ multiplex PCR, the TCRdb table keeps only in-frame clones and is missing some. V, J and clone size are those of that table, while D and trimming were read from the DNA. This sample yields about 180,000 clones, of which about 85% are seen a single time; approximately 18% belongs to the top ten. Germline V gene sequence: CDR1 LGHDT, CDR2 YNNKEL (reference sequence). The CDR3 consists of 11 residues. V shed 4 bases and J 8 bases; nucleotides not matched to a gene: 1. During active infection, Seattle patients enrolled and were then monitored through disease.

The sample comprised peripheral blood. The rearrangement uses TRBV3-1 (or the pseudogene TRBV3-2) and TRBJ1-1, with 7 bases identical to TRBD1. This clonotype was sampled from a person between 65 and 79 years old with COVID-19, enrolled during active disease. The CDR3 loop is CASSLQGEAFF. As DNA, the CDR3 is TGTGCCAGCAGCCTACAGGGGGAAGCTTTCTTT.